The 18 T cell receptor beta chains below come from one sample, sequenced in a study of blood T cell repertoires in COVID-19. The repertoire was sequenced with immunoSEQ multiplex PCR; TCRdb's copy has only in-frame clones and lacks some. Of over 15,000 clones in the sample, 80% to 90% were seen once. Sequencing was done on a sample of peripheral blood. Every receptor here comes from a man aged 60 to 69 with acute or convalescent COVID-19.

The chain employs TRBV29-1 and TRBJ2-7; 10 nucleotides agree with TRBD1. The CDR3 spans 16 residues. CDR1 SQVTM and CDR2 ANQGSEA come from the germline V gene. Trimming at V came to 1 base and at J to 5 bases, leaving 11 bases not matched to a gene. In DNA form, the CDR3 reads TGCAGCGTTGAAGGGGTTGGGGGACAGGGGATCAACGAGCAGTACTTC. Protein: CSVEGVGGQGINEQYF.

V and J are TRBV30 and TRBJ2-7; a possible D gene is TRBD2 (5 bases). With 2 bases removed from V and 2 bases from J, the gap between germline ends came to 19 bases. Germline CDR1 and CDR2: GTSNPN and SVGIG (reference sequence). The CDR3 has 16 amino acids. CDR3 DNA sequence: TGTGCCTGGAGTCCCCCCCCCGGCGGAGGTACCTACGAGCAGTACTTC. Translation gives CAWSPPPGGGTYEQYF.

V and J are TRBV5-1 and TRBJ2-7, with TRBD1 as a possible D gene (6 bases). The CDR3 contains 15 residues. Deletions cut 3 bases from V and 7 bases from J, with 20 bases between. Per the germline V gene, CDR1 is SGHRS and CDR2 is YFSETQ. The CDR3 nucleotides read TGCGCCAGCAGCTCAGCCTCGGGACACCCGGGTGAGCAGTACTTC. This gives the protein CASSSASGHPGEQYF.

The chain couples TRBV7-2 to TRBJ2-7; 10 nucleotides line up with TRBD1. The length of the CDR3 is 17 residues. The germline V gene has CDR1 SGHTA and CDR2 FQGNSA. With 5 bases clipped from V and 7 bases from J, the junction kept 17 bases outside the gene matches. This CDR3 is CASSPQAGTGALREQYF. As DNA, the CDR3 is TGTGCCAGCAGCCCCCAGGCCGGGACAGGGGCCCTACGAGAGCAGTACTTC. Full variable domain (missing parts from reference TRBV7-2 and TRBJ2-7): GAGVSQSPSNKVTEKGKDVELRCDPISGHTALYWYRQSLGQGLEFLIYFQGNSAPDKSGLPSDRFSAERTGGSVSTLTIQRTQQEDSAVYLCASSPQAGTGALREQYFGPGTRLTVT.

The rearrangement links TRBV15 to TRBJ2-4; 11 nucleotides agree with TRBD1. After removal of 5 bases from V and 1 base from J, the junction contained 1 base not matched to a gene. Germline V lookup: CDR1 LNHNV, CDR2 YYDKDF (reference sequence). This CDR3 region has 15 residues. The CDR3 spells CATSGQGAAKNIQYF. CDR3 DNA: TGTGCCACCAGCGGACAGGGGGCGGCCAAAAACATTCAGTACTTC. The full variable domain, completed using reference TRBV15 and TRBJ2-4, is DAMVIQNPRYQVTQFGKPVTLSCSQTLNHNVMYWYQQKSSQAPKLLFHYYDKDFNNEADTPDNFQSRRPNTSFCFLDIRSPGLGDTAMYLCATSGQGAAKNIQYFGAGTRLSVL.

The chain uses TRBV6-1 and TRBJ1-3; D is uncertain. CDR1 MNHNS and CDR2 SASEGT come from the germline V gene. The CDR3 extends over 14 amino acids. The V end was cut by 2 bases, the J end by 10 bases, with 15 bases between. The chain's CDR3 is CASSESLTGSTIYF. The DNA for the CDR3 is TGTGCCAGCAGTGAATCCCTGACGGGTTCGACCATATATTTT.

The J gene is TRBJ1-2, the V gene TRBV29-1; a weak D match, TRBD1 (6 bases). The germline gives CDR1 SQVTM, CDR2 ANQGSEA. The CDR3 sequence is 14 residues long. Trimming shortened V by 3 bases and J by 4 bases, and 15 bases separated the two germline ends. The CDR3 DNA reads as TGCAGCGTTGAGGAAGGGACAAGCGGCTATGGCTACACCTTC. It translates to CSVEEGTSGYGYTF. Supplemented by reference TRBV29-1 and TRBJ1-2, the full variable domain reads SAVISQKPSRDICQRGTSLTIQCQVDSQVTMMFWYRQQPGQSLTLIATANQGSEATYESGFVIDKFPISRPNLTFSTLTVSNMSPEDSSIYLCSVEEGTSGYGYTFGSGTRLTVV.

The J gene is TRBJ2-6, the V gene TRBV7-9; TRBD1 aligns across 8 bases. Germline V CDR1 and CDR2: SEHNR, FQNEAQ (reference sequence). With V trimmed by 5 bases and J by 4 bases, 13 bases remained unmatched. The length of the CDR3 is 18 residues. The CDR3 loop reads CASSPPRQGAPGANVLTF. As DNA, the CDR3 is TGTGCCAGCAGCCCCCCCAGGCAGGGGGCGCCCGGGGCCAACGTCCTGACTTTC.

V is TRBV4-1 and J is TRBJ1-6, with D unresolved. Deletions cut 4 bases from V and 0 bases from J, with 7 bases between. The CDR3 extends over 15 amino acids. Germline lookup yields CDR1 MGHRA and CDR2 YSYEKL. CDR3 nucleotides: TGCGCCAGCAGCCCCTGGAGCTCCTATAATTCACCCCTCCACTTT. It codes for CASSPWSSYNSPLHF.

The CDR3 nucleotides read TGTGCCACCAGTGGACAGAACCAAGAGACCCAGTACTTC. Translation gives CATSGQNQETQYF. The chain recombines TRBV24-1 with TRBJ2-5, with a possible D match to TRBD1 (5 bases). CDR1 and CDR2 from the germline V gene are KGHDR and SFDVKD. V was clipped by 5 bases and J by 0 bases, with 6 bases between them. The CDR3 sequence is 13 residues long.

This chain connects TRBV7-2 to TRBJ1-1; the D is unclear. Trimming cost V 3 bases and J 7 bases, with 12 bases left between them. Per germline, CDR1 SGHTA and CDR2 FQGNSA. The CDR3 runs 13 residues. For the CDR3, the DNA is TGTGCCAGCAGCTTTTCCCCGGGGATTGAAGCTTTCTTT. Amino acid sequence: CASSFSPGIEAFF. The whole variable domain, filled in from reference TRBV7-2 and TRBJ1-1, reads GAGVSQSPSNKVTEKGKDVELRCDPISGHTALYWYRQSLGQGLEFLIYFQGNSAPDKSGLPSDRFSAERTGGSVSTLTIQRTQQEDSAVYLCASSFSPGIEAFFGQGTRLTVV.

This sequence joins TRBV9 and TRBJ1-3; D is possibly TRBD1 (6 bases). The CDR3 spans 15 residues. The V and J ends lost 3 bases and 3 bases respectively, with 13 bases between them. Germline V gene lookup returns CDR1 SGDLS and CDR2 YYNGEE. As DNA, the CDR3 is TGTGCCAGCAGCGCCGGACAGAGTAGTGGAAACACCATATATTTT. Residues: CASSAGQSSGNTIYF. Based on the CDR3 plus reference TRBV9 and TRBJ1-3, the full variable domain is DSGVTQTPKHLITATGQRVTLRCSPRSGDLSVYWYQQSLDQGLQFLIQYYNGEERAKGNILERFSAQQFPDLHSELNLSSLELGDSALYFCASSAGQSSGNTIYFGEGSWLTVV.

This clone has a handful of counts. The chain carries TRBV19 and TRBJ1-4, with a tentative D call TRBD1 (6 bases). From germline, CDR1 is LNHDA and CDR2 SQIVND (reference sequence). The CDR3 totals 15 residues. V gave up 7 bases and J gave up 3 bases, with 15 bases separating them. CDR3: CASTQTGPPNEKLFF. The CDR3 region has the DNA TGTGCCAGTACCCAGACAGGACCCCCTAATGAAAAACTGTTTTTT. Using reference TRBV19 and TRBJ1-4 for the parts outside the CDR3, the full variable domain is DGGITQSPKYLFRKEGQNVTLSCEQNLNHDAMYWYRQDPGQGLRLIYYSQIVNDFQKGDIAEGYSVSREKKESFPLTVTSAQKNPTAFYLCASTQTGPPNEKLFFGSGTQLSVL.

The chain uses TRBV2 and TRBJ1-5, with TRBD1 as a possible D gene (6 bases). Per the germline V gene, CDR1 is SNHLY and CDR2 is FYNNEI. CDR3 length: 15 residues. Between the trimmed V and J ends, which lost 10 bases and 3 bases, there was a span of 19 bases. DNA of the CDR3: TGTGCCACAAGGGGGGGGGATTTGCCCAATCAGCCCCAGCATTTT. It encodes CATRGGDLPNQPQHF.

The J gene is TRBJ1-2, the V gene TRBV19; 7 bases match TRBD1. In germline, CDR1 is LNHDA, CDR2 SQIVND (reference sequence). The V gene end was trimmed by 6 bases and the J gene end by 1 base; junction bases not matched to a gene: 2. This CDR3 has 13 amino acids. The CDR3 DNA is TGTGCCAGTAGGGACAGGAATAACTATGGCTACACCTTC. The encoded protein is CASRDRNNYGYTF.

The chain combines TRBV5-1 with TRBJ1-1; tentative D call: TRBD1 (6 bases). V was cut by 0 bases and J by 2 bases, with 8 bases left in between. Germline assignment: CDR1 SGHRS and CDR2 YFSETQ. The CDR3 spans 14 residues. This chain's CDR3 is CASSLGTANTEAFF. DNA for the CDR3: TGCGCCAGCAGCTTGGGGACAGCTAACACTGAAGCTTTCTTT.

The chain combines TRBV9 with TRBJ1-3; D might be TRBD1 (6 bases). CDR1 and CDR2 (germline): SGDLS, YYNGEE. The CDR3 has 15 amino acids. V lost 3 bases, J lost 1 base, and 11 bases lay in between. CDR3 nucleotide sequence: TGTGCCAGCAGCGCCTTACAGGGATCTGGAAACACCATATATTTT. It specifies CASSALQGSGNTIYF.

The J gene is TRBJ1-5, the V gene TRBV7-9; the D is unclear. V was clipped by 1 base and J by 11 bases, with 12 bases between them. The CDR3 runs 13 residues. Germline values: CDR1 SEHNR, CDR2 FQNEAQ (reference sequence). As DNA, the CDR3 is TGTGCCAGCAGCTTAGGGGCAGATCGCACCCAGCATTTT. Encoded protein: CASSLGADRTQHF.